The clone carrying this TCR beta chain was counted a single time. Sequencing used immunoSEQ multiplex PCR; TCRdb keeps in-frame clones, though not all of them. The sample has some 33,000 clones, about 91% seen once. The data are from a study of T cells after posttransplantation cyclophosphamide. Cells defined as naive were viable CD3+CD4+ or CD3+CD8+ and CCR7+CD45RA+CD45RO-CD95-CD27+CD28+. CDR1 and CDR2 (germline): SGHRS, YFSETQ. The V gene lost 4 bases and the J gene lost 1 base, with 12 bases spanning the gap. This CDR3 contains 14 residues. The sequence was obtained from a man aged 25 to 40 in good health and a related stem cell transplant donor. This sequence joins TRBV5-1 and TRBJ2-7, with TRBD1 as a possible D gene (7 bases). Material for sequencing was naive CD4+ T cells sorted from blood. The CDR3 loop is CASSPGGSSYEQYF. The CDR3 bases are TGCGCCAGCAGCCCAGGGGGGTCATCCTACGAGCAGTACTTC. Full variable domain (outside the CDR3, taken from reference TRBV5-1 and TRBJ2-7): KAGVTQTPRYLIKTRGQQVTLSCSPISGHRSVSWYQQTPGQGLQFLFEYFSETQRNKGNFPGRFSGRQFSNSRSEMNVSTLELGDSALYLCASSPGGSSYEQYFGPGTRLTVT.